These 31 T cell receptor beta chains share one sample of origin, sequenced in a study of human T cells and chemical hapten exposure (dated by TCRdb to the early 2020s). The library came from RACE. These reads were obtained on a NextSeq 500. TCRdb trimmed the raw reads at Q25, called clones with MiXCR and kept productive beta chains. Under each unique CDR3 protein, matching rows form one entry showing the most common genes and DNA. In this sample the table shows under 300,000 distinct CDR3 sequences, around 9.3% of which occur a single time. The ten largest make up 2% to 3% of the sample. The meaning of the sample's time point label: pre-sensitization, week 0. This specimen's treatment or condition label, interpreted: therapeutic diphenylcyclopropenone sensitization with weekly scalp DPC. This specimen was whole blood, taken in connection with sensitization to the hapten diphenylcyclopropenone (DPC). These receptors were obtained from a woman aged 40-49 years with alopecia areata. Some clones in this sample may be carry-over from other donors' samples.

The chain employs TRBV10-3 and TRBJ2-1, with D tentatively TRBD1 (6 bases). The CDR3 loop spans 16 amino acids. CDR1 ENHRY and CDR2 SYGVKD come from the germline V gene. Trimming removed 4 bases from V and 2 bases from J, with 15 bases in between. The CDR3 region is CAISGLGSGAYNEQFF. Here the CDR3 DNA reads TGTGCCATCAGTGGTTTAGGGTCAGGGGCCTACAATGAGCAGTTCTTC.

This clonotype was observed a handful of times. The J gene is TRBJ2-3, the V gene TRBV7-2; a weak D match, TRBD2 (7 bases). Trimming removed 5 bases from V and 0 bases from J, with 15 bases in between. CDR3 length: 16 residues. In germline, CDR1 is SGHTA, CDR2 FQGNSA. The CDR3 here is CASSIPGGMSTDTQYF. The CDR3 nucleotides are TGTGCCAGCAGCATCCCGGGGGGCATGAGCACAGATACGCAGTATTTT.

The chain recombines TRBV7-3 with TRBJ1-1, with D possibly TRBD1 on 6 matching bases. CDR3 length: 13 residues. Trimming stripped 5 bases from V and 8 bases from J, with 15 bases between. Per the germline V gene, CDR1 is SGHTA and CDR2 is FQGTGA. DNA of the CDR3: TGTGCCAGCAGCCTCTGGGACACCCGCGAAGCTTTCTTT. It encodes CASSLWDTREAFF.

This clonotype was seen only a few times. CDR3 protein: CAISGGGLSSYEQYF. CDR3 bases: TGTGCCATCAGCGGGGGGGGATTAAGCTCCTACGAGCAGTACTTC. This chain connects TRBV10-3 to TRBJ2-7, with 8 nucleotides matching TRBD2. In germline, CDR1 is ENHRY, CDR2 SYGVKD. V dropped 6 bases and J dropped 0; count of bases not matched to a gene: 7. The CDR3 totals 15 residues.

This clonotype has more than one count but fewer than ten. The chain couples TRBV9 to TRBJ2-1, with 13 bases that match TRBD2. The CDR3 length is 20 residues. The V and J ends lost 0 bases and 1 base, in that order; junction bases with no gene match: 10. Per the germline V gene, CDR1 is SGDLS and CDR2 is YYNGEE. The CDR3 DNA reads TGTGCCAGCAGCGTAGGGCAACTAGCGGGAGGGCCACGGTCCTACAATGAGCAGTTCTTC. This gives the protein CASSVGQLAGGPRSYNEQFF.

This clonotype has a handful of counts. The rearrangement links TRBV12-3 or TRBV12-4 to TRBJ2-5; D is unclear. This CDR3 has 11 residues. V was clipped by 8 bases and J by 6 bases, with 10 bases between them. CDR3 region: CASGVRQTQYF. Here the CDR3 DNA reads TGTGCCAGCGGAGTTCGGCAGACCCAGTACTTC.

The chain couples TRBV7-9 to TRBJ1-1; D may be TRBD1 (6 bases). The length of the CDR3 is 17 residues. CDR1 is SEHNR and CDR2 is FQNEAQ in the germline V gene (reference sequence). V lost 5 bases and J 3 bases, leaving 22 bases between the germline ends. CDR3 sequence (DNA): TGTGCCAGCAGCCCAACAGGGATAGGGGTAAGGGACACTGAAGCTTTCTTT. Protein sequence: CASSPTGIGVRDTEAFF.

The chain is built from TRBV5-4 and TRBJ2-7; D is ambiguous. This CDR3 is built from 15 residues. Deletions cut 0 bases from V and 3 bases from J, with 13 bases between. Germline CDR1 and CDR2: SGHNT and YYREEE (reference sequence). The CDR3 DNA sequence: TGTGCCAGCAGCTTGGGTCGTAACAGTGTCTACGAGCAGTACTTC. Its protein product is CASSLGRNSVYEQYF.

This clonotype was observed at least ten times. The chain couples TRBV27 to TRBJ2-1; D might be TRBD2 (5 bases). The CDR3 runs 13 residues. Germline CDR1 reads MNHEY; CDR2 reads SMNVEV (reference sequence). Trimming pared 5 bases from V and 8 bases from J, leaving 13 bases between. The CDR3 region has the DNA TGTGCCAGCAGTGCCCTACTAGTCCATGAGCAGTTCTTC. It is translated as CASSALLVHEQFF.

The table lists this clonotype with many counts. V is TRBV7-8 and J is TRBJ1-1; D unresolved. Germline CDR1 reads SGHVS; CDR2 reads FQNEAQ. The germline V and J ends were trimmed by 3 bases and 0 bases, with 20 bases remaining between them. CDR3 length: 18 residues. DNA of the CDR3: TGTGCCAGCAGCTTCCCTAAAGGGAGTCGAGCCATGAACACTGAAGCTTTCTTT. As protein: CASSFPKGSRAMNTEAFF.

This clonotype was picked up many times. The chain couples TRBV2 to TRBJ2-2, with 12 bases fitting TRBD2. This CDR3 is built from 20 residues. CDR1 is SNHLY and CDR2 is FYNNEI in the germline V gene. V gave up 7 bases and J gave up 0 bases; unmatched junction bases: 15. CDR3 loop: CASIKKATSGRPANTGELFF. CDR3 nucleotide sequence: TGTGCCAGCATTAAGAAGGCTACTAGCGGGAGGCCGGCGAACACCGGGGAGCTGTTTTTT.

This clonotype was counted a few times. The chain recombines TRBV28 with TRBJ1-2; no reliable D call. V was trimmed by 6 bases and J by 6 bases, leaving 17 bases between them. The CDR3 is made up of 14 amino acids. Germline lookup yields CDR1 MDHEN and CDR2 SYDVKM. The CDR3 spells CASSPVRVNDGYTF. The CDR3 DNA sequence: TGTGCCAGCAGCCCCGTGAGGGTAAATGATGGCTACACCTTC.

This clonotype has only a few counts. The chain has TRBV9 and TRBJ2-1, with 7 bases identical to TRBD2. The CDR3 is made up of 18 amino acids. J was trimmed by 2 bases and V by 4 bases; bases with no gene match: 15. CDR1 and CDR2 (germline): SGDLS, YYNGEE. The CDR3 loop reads CASSPSGGGRGPYNEQFF. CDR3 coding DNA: TGTGCCAGCAGCCCATCTGGGGGAGGGAGGGGACCCTACAATGAGCAGTTCTTC.

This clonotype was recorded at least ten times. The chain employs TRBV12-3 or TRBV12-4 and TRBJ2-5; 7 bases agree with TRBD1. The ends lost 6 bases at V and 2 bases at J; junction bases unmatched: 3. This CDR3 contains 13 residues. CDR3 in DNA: TGTGCCAGCAGCAAGGGACAGCAAGAGACCCAGTACTTC. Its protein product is CASSKGQQETQYF.

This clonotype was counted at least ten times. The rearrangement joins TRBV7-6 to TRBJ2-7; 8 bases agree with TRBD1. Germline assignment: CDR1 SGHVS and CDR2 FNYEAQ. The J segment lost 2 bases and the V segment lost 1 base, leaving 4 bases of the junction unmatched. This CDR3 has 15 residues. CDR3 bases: TGTGCCAGCAGCTTAGGACAGGGGACTCCCTACGAGCAGTACTTC. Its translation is CASSLGQGTPYEQYF.

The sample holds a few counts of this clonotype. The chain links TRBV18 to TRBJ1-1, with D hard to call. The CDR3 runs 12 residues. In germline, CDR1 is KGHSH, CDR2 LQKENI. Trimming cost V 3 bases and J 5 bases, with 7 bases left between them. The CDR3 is CASSPGLTEAFF. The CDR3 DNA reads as TGTGCCAGCTCACCCGGATTAACTGAAGCTTTCTTT.

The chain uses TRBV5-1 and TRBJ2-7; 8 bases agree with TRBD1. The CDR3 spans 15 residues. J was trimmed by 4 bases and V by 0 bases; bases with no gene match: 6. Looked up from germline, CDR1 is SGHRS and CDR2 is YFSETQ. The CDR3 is CASSLDGTGRYEQYF. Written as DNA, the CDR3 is TGCGCCAGCAGCTTGGACGGGACAGGAAGATACGAGCAGTACTTC.

The CDR3 nucleotides read TGTGCCAGCAGCCGTCGGGACAGCGGATCTAGCACAGATACGCAGTATTTT. Amino acids: CASSRRDSGSSTDTQYF. The rearrangement links TRBV11-1 to TRBJ2-3, with TRBD1 matching over 7 bases. The CDR3 loop spans 17 amino acids. V dropped 5 bases and J dropped 0; count of bases not matched to a gene: 11. Germline CDR1 reads SGHAT; CDR2 reads FQDESV (reference sequence).

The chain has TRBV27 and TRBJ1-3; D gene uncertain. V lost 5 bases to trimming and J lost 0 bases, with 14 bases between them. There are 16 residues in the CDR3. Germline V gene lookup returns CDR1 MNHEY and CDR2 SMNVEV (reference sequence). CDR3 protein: CASSSSPSLSGNTIYF. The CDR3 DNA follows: TGTGCCAGCAGTAGCTCCCCTAGTCTCTCTGGAAACACCATATATTTT.

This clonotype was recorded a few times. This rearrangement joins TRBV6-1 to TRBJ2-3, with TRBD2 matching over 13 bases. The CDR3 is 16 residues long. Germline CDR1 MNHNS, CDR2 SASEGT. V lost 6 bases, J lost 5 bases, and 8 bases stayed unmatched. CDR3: CASSQLGLAGRDTQYF. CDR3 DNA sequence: TGTGCCAGCAGCCAACTGGGACTAGCGGGAAGAGATACGCAGTATTTT.

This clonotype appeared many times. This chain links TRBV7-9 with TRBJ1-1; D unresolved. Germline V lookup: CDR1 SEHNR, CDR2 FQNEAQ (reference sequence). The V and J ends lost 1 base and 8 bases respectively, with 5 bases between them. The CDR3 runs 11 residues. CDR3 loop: CASSLVGEAFF. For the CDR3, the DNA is TGTGCCAGCAGCTTAGTTGGGGAAGCTTTCTTT.

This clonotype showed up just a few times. The DNA for the CDR3 is TGTGCCATCAGATGGACTAGCGGGGACAGTGAGACCCAGTACTTC. Translating gives CAIRWTSGDSETQYF. The chain has TRBV10-3 and TRBJ2-5, with 12 nucleotides matching TRBD2. Germline CDR1 reads ENHRY; CDR2 reads SYGVKD. The CDR3 sequence is 15 residues long. Trimming at V came to 6 bases and at J to 5 bases, leaving 7 bases not matched to a gene.

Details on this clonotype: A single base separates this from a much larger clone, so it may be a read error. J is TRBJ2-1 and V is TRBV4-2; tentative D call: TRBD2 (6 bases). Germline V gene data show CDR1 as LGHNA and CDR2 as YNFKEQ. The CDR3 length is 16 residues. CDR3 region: CAGSPSATGDYNEQFF. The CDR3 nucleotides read TGTGCCGGCAGCCCCTCCGCGACGGGGGACTACAATGAGCAGTTCTTC.

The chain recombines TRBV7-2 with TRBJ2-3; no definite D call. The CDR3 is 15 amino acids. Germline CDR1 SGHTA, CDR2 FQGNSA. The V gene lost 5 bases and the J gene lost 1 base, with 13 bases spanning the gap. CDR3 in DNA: TGTGCCAGCAGCCCCCCCCCGAAGGGCACAGATACGCAGTATTTT. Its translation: CASSPPPKGTDTQYF.

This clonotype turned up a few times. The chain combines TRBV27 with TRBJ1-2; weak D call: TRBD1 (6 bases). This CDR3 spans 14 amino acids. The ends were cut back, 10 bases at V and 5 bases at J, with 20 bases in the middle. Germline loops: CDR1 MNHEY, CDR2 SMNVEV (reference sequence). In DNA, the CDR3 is TGTGCCACGGGAGAGGGGGGCCTCCTATATGGCTACACCTTC. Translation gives CATGEGGLLYGYTF.

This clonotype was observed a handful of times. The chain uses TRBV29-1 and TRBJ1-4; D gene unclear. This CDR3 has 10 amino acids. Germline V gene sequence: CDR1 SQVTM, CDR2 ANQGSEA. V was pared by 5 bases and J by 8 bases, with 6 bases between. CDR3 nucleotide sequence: TGCAGCGTTTTTAGGGAAAAACTGTTTTTT. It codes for CSVFREKLFF.

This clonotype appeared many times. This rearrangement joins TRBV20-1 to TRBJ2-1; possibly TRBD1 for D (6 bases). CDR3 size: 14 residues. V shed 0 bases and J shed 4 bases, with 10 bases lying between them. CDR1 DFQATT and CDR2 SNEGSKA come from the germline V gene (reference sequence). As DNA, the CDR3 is TGCAGTGCTAGAGACGGGACACCTTACAATGAGCAGTTCTTC. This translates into CSARDGTPYNEQFF.

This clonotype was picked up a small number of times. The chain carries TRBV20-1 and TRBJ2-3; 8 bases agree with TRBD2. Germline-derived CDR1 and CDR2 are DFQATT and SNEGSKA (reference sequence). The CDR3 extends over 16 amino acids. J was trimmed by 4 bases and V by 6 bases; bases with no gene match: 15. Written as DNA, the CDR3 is TGCAGTGCATATAGCGGGATCAGGGGCATCTCAGATACGCAGTATTTT. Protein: CSAYSGIRGISDTQYF.

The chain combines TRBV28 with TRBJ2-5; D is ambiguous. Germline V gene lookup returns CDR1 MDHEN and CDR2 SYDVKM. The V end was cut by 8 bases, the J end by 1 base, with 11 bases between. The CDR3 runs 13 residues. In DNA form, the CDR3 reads TGTGCCAGCGCCTCGAGCCCCCAAGAGACCCAGTACTTC. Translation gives CASASSPQETQYF.

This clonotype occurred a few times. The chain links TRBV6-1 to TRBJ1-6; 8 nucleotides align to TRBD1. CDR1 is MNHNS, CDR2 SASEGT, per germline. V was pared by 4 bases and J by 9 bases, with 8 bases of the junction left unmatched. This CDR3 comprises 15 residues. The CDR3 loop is CASSAAGGTSSPLHF. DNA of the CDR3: TGTGCCAGCAGTGCGGCAGGGGGCACGAGTTCACCCCTCCACTTT.

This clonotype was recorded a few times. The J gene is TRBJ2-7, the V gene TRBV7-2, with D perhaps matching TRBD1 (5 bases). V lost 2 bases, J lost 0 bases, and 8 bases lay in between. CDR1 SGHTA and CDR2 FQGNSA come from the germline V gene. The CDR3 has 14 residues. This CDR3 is CASSLQQVSYEQYF. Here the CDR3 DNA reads TGTGCCAGCAGCTTACAACAGGTCTCCTACGAGCAGTACTTC.